This entry lists 18 T cell receptor beta chains sequenced from one sample in a study of cytomegalovirus exposure and HLA in healthy donors. Libraries were prepared by immunoSEQ multiplex PCR; TCRdb keeps only in-frame clonotypes and omits some of them. The table shows approximately 65,000 clones, with 85% to 95% occurring only once. Sequencing was carried out using PBMCs. Receptor source: a man younger than 35 in good health and CMV-seropositive.

The CDR3 region has the DNA TGTGCCAGTAGTATAGTTTTCGGAGGGTCGGGGCAGCCCCAGCATTTT. This sequence encodes CASSIVFGGSGQPQHF. V and J are TRBV19 and TRBJ1-5; D gene unclear. In germline, CDR1 is LNHDA, CDR2 SQIVND (reference sequence). The V gene lost 1 base and the J gene lost 7 bases, with 17 bases spanning the gap. This CDR3 region has 16 residues.

This clone was seen a handful of times. In nucleotides, the CDR3 is TGTGCCAGCAGCTTAGAGCCCAAGCTCCGAAGTACTGAAGCTTTCTTT. Translation: CASSLEPKLRSTEAFF. The chain joins TRBV11-2 to TRBJ1-1; D is unclear. Germline V gene sequence: CDR1 SGHAT, CDR2 FQNNGV. Trimming shortened V by 0 bases and J by 5 bases, and 16 bases separated the two germline ends. The CDR3 has 16 amino acids.

The genes are TRBV5-3 and TRBJ2-1; D may be TRBD2 (5 bases). TRBV5-3 is reported as an ORF; its role is uncertain. Trimming left V 5 bases short and J 1 base short, with 7 bases between. The CDR3 spans 13 residues. The CDR3 loop reads CARRGGSYNEQFF. For the CDR3, the DNA is TGTGCCAGAAGGGGCGGGTCCTACAATGAGCAGTTCTTC.

The CDR3 sequence is CAWSLRGVSEAFF. In DNA form, the CDR3 reads TGTGCCTGGAGCCTCAGGGGTGTATCTGAAGCTTTCTTT. J is TRBJ1-1 and V is TRBV30, with D maybe TRBD1 (6 bases). The germline V and J ends were trimmed by 3 bases and 6 bases, with 14 bases remaining between them. Looked up from germline, CDR1 is GTSNPN and CDR2 is SVGIG (reference sequence). The CDR3 is 13 residues long.

The rearrangement joins TRBV6-4 to TRBJ2-1; D ambiguous. This CDR3 spans 13 amino acids. V lost 1 base to trimming and J lost 5 bases, with 6 bases between them. Looked up from germline, CDR1 is MRHNA and CDR2 is SNTAGT. DNA of the CDR3: TGTGCCAGCAGTGACTTCTTCGACAATGAGCAGTTCTTC. Translated, it gives CASSDFFDNEQFF.

This chain joins TRBV27 and TRBJ1-2; no clear D gene. CDR1 and CDR2 from the germline V gene are MNHEY and SMNVEV (reference sequence). V lost 4 bases, J lost 2 bases, and 14 bases lay in between. This CDR3 has 15 amino acids. DNA of the CDR3: TGTGCCAGCAGTTCCGCCCGCTTTCGGAACTATGGCTACACCTTC. This codes for CASSSARFRNYGYTF.

The rearrangement joins TRBV6-5 to TRBJ1-1; 9 positions agree with TRBD1. V lost 7 bases, J lost 6 bases, and 9 bases stayed unmatched. CDR3 length equals 14 residues. Germline V lookup: CDR1 MNHEY, CDR2 SVGAGI. In DNA, the CDR3 is TGTGCCAGCATCCCACAGGGGGCAGTTCCTGAAGCTTTCTTT. Its translation is CASIPQGAVPEAFF.

This chain connects TRBV6-1 to TRBJ2-7; 10 bases agree with TRBD1. V gave up 11 bases and J gave up 6 bases; unmatched junction bases: 7. CDR1 is MNHNS and CDR2 is SASEGT in the germline V gene. The CDR3 has 12 amino acids. The CDR3 sequence is CALRTGGGEQYF. CDR3 DNA: TGTGCCTTAAGGACAGGGGGAGGCGAGCAGTACTTC.

The genes are TRBV28 and TRBJ1-1; TRBD1 agrees at 8 bases. Looked up from germline, CDR1 is MDHEN and CDR2 is SYDVKM. Trimming took 3 bases from V and 6 from J; bases not matched to a gene: 9. CDR3 length: 15 residues. In DNA, the CDR3 is TGTGCCAGCAGTTTTGCAGGGGGCCGGAGCGCTGAAGCTTTCTTT. Amino acid sequence: CASSFAGGRSAEAFF. The whole variable domain, remainder taken from reference TRBV28 and TRBJ1-1, is DVKVTQSSRYLVKRTGEKVFLECVQDMDHENMFWYRQDPGLGLRLIYFSYDVKMKEKGDIPEGYSVSREKKERFSLILESASTNQTSMYLCASSFAGGRSAEAFFGQGTRLTVV.

The CDR3 bases are TGTGCCAGCAGCCCACGGACAGGCTATGGCTACACCTTC. It specifies CASSPRTGYGYTF. J is TRBJ1-2 and V is TRBV7-9; TRBD1 matches 7 bases. With V trimmed by 5 bases and J by 4 bases, 4 bases remained unmatched. Germline loops: CDR1 SEHNR, CDR2 FQNEAQ (reference sequence). This CDR3 region has 13 residues. Together with reference TRBV7-9 and TRBJ1-2, the CDR3 gives the full variable domain: DTGVSQNPRHKITKRGQNVTFRCDPISEHNRLYWYRQTLGQGPEFLTYFQNEAQLEKSRLLSDRFSAERPKGSFSTLEIQRTEQGDSAMYLCASSPRTGYGYTFGSGTRLTVV.

In its sample, this clone was seen a few times. This chain uses TRBV4-1 with TRBJ1-5; no clear D gene. CDR1 is MGHRA, CDR2 YSYEKL, per germline. V shed 0 bases and J shed 5 bases, with 11 bases lying between them. The CDR3 contains 15 residues. The CDR3 here is CASSQDSQEDQPQHF. The CDR3 nucleotides read TGCGCCAGCAGCCAAGATAGCCAAGAGGATCAGCCCCAGCATTTT.

The chain carries TRBV5-1 and TRBJ2-2, with D tentatively TRBD1 (6 bases). Germline loops: CDR1 SGHRS, CDR2 YFSETQ. V lost 6 bases and J lost 6, with 18 bases in between. The CDR3 covers 15 residues. The CDR3 spells CASTSSTGVAGELFF. DNA for the CDR3: TGCGCCAGCACCAGCTCGACAGGAGTAGCCGGGGAGCTGTTTTTT. The variable domain in full, completed from reference TRBV5-1 and TRBJ2-2, reads KAGVTQTPRYLIKTRGQQVTLSCSPISGHRSVSWYQQTPGQGLQFLFEYFSETQRNKGNFPGRFSGRQFSNSRSEMNVSTLELGDSALYLCASTSSTGVAGELFFGEGSRLTVL.

The count of this clone is one. V is TRBV9 and J is TRBJ1-4; 10 nucleotides line up with TRBD1. The germline gives CDR1 SGDLS, CDR2 YYNGEE. There are 15 residues in the CDR3. V was clipped by 4 bases and J by 8 bases; unmatched bases: 8. The CDR3 sequence: CASSPTTGGAEKLFF. As DNA, the CDR3 is TGTGCCAGCAGCCCGACGACAGGGGGCGCGGAAAAACTGTTTTTT.

The chain recombines TRBV2 with TRBJ2-5; no definite D call. CDR3 length: 12 residues. CDR1 SNHLY and CDR2 FYNNEI come from the germline V gene. V lost 3 bases and J lost 5, with 7 bases in between. CDR3 protein: CASSDVEETQYF. The CDR3, as DNA: TGTGCCAGCAGTGACGTAGAGGAGACCCAGTACTTC.

The genes are TRBV18 and TRBJ1-1; TRBD1 aligns across 7 bases. The CDR3 totals 14 residues. Germline CDR1 is KGHSH and CDR2 is LQKENI. The junction had 0 bases not matched to a gene; V was cut back by 1 base and J by 1 base. The CDR3 DNA reads TGTGCCAGCTCACCACGGGACAGGAACACTGAAGCTTTCTTT. It translates to CASSPRDRNTEAFF.

The J gene is TRBJ2-5, the V gene TRBV20-1; D gene unclear. Looked up from germline, CDR1 is DFQATT and CDR2 is SNEGSKA (reference sequence). The CDR3 has 10 amino acids. Trimming took 6 bases from V and 4 from J, leaving 6 bases between them. The CDR3 loop is CSALLETQYF. In DNA, the CDR3 is TGCAGTGCCCTTCTAGAGACCCAGTACTTC.

V gene TRBV5-6 combines with J gene TRBJ1-3; 9 positions agree with TRBD1. The length of the CDR3 is 16 residues. In germline, CDR1 is SGHDT, CDR2 YYEEEE. The ends lost 1 base at V and 6 bases at J; junction bases unmatched: 8. This CDR3 reads CASSLTWGQGVNTIYF. In DNA form, the CDR3 reads TGTGCCAGCAGCTTGACCTGGGGACAGGGAGTAAACACCATATATTTT.

The chain uses TRBV2 and TRBJ2-1; 10 bases align to TRBD1. CDR1 and CDR2 (germline): SNHLY, FYNNEI. This CDR3 is built from 15 residues. V lost 3 bases, J lost 9 bases, and 8 bases stayed unmatched. The CDR3 region is CASSEGQGIGSEQFF. For the CDR3, the DNA is TGTGCCAGCAGTGAGGGACAGGGGATCGGCAGTGAGCAGTTCTTC.